This T cell receptor beta chain was captured by sequencing in a study of T cells in Graves' hyperthyroidism and ophthalmopathy. This clonotype was detected ten times or more. The CDR3 covers 15 residues. Unmatched junction bases numbered 6, after V lost 6 bases and J lost 4 bases. The germline V gene has CDR1 MNHNS and CDR2 SASEGT. TCR beta CDR3 regions were amplified from RNA transcripts. TCR CDR3 regions were first amplified by RT-PCR with HTBI primers. TCRdb re-called the multiplex PCR reads through MiXCR, storing one row per CDR3 protein. This table has nearly 600,000 distinct CDR3 sequences, approximately 15% appearing once.

This clonotype was sampled from a woman under 30 with Graves' ophthalmopathy. The specimen was blood. V usage is TRBV6-1 and J usage is TRBJ2-1; the match to TRBD2 covers 10 bases. The CDR3 region is CASSELAGSYNEQFF. The DNA of the CDR3 is TGTGCCAGCAGCGAACTAGCGGGATCTTACAATGAGCAGTTCTTC.